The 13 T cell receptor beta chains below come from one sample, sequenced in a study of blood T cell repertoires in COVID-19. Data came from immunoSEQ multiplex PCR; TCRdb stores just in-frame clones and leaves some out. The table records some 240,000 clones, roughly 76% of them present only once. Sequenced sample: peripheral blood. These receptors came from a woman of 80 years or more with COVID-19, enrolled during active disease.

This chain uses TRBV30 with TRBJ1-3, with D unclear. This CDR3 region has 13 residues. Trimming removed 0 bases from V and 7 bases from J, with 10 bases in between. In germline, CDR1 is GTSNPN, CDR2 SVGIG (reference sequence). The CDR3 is CAWSVRSGNTIYF. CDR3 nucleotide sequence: TGTGCCTGGAGTGTACGGTCGGGGAACACCATATATTTT.

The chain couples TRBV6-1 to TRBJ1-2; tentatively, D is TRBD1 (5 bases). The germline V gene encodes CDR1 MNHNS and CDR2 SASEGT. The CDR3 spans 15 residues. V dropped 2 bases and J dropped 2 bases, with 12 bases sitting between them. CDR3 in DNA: TGTGCCAGCAGTGAACCGACAGCCGGGAACTATGGCTACACCTTC. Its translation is CASSEPTAGNYGYTF.

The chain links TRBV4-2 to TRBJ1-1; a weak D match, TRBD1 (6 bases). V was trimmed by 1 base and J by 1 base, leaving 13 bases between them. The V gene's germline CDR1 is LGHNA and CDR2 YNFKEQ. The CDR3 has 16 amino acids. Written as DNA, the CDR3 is TGTGCCAGCAGCCAAGGGGGGGGCAGGGGGAACACTGAAGCTTTCTTT. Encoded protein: CASSQGGGRGNTEAFF.

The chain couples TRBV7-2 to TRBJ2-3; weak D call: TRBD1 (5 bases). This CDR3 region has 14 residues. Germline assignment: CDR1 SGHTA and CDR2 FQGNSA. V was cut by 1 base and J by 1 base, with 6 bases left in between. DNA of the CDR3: TGTGCCAGCAGCTTAGTGACAGGCACAGATACGCAGTATTTT. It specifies CASSLVTGTDTQYF.

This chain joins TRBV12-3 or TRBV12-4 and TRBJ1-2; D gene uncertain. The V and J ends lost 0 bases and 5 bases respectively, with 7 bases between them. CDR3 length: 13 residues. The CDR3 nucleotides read TGTGCCAGCAGTTTAGCGGGCCGATATGGCTACACCTTC. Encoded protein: CASSLAGRYGYTF.

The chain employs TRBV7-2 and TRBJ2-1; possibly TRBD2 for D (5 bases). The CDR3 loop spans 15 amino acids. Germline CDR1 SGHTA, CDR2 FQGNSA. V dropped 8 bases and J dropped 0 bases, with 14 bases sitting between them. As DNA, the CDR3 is TGTGCCAGCGTGGAGCGGACCCGCTCCTACAATGAGCAGTTCTTC. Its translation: CASVERTRSYNEQFF.

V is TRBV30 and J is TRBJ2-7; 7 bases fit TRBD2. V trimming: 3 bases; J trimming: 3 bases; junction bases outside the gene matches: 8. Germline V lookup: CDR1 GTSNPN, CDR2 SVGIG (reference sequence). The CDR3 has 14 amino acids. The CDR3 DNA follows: TGTGCCTGGAGGAAGGCGGGGGATTTCTACGAGCAGTACTTC. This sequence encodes CAWRKAGDFYEQYF.

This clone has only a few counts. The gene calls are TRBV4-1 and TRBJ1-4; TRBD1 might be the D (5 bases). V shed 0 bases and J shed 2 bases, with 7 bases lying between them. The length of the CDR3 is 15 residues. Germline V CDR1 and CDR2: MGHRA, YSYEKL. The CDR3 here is CASSQDQGTNEKLFF. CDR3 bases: TGCGCCAGCAGCCAAGACCAGGGTACTAATGAAAAACTGTTTTTT.

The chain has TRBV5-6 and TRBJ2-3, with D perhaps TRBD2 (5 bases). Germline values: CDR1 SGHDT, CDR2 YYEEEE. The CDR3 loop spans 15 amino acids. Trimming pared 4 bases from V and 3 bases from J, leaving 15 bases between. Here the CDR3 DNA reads TGTGCCAGCAGCCGGCTAGTCCCGGGGACAGATACGCAGTATTTT. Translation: CASSRLVPGTDTQYF.

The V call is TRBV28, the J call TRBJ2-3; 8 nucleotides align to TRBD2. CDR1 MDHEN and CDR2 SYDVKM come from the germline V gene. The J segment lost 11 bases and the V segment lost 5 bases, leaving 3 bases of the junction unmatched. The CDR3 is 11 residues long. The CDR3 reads CASSIAGWQYF. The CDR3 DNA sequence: TGTGCCAGCAGTATAGCGGGGTGGCAGTATTTT.

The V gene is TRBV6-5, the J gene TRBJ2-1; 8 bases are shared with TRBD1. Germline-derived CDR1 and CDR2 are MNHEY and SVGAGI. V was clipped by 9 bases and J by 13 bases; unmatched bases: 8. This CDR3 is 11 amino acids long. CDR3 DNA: TGTGCCAGTAACTACAGGGGGGATCAGTTCTTC. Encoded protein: CASNYRGDQFF.

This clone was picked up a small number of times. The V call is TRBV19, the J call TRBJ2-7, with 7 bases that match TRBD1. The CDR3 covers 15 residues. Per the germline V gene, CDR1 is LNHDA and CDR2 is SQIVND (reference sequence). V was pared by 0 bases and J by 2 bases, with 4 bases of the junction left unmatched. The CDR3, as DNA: TGTGCCAGTAGTATAGAGGGGACAGTCCCCTACGAGCAGTACTTC. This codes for CASSIEGTVPYEQYF.

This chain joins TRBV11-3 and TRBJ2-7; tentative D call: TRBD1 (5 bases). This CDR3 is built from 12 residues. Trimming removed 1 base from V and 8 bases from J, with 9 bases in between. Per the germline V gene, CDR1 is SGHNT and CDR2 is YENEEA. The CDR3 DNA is TGTGCCAGCAGCTTAGGGCCAGGGAAGCAGTACTTC. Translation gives CASSLGPGKQYF. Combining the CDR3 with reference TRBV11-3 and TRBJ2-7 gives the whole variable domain EAGVVQSPRYKIIEKKQPVAFWCNPISGHNTLYWYLQNLGQGPELLIRYENEEAVDDSQLPKDRFSAERLKGVDSTLKIQPAELGDSAVYLCASSLGPGKQYFGPGTRLTVT.